A single sample is the source of the 20 T cell receptor beta chains below, sequenced in a study of Graves' ophthalmopathy and Graves' hyperthyroidism. Using RNA transcripts, the TCR beta CDR3 regions were amplified. The first round was an RT-PCR with HTBI primers, and the second round was a multiplex PCR. TCRdb reprocessed the multiplex PCR reads via MiXCR and lists one record per CDR3 protein. The sample has tens of thousands of distinct CDR3 sequences; roughly half are singletons. Sample: peripheral blood. These TCRs come from an adult woman with Graves' ophthalmopathy.

The rearrangement links TRBV2 to TRBJ1-2, with TRBD1 matching 8 bases. Germline V gene lookup returns CDR1 SNHLY and CDR2 FYNNEI. Losses at the gene ends were 6 bases for V and 3 bases for J; bases not matched to a gene: 3. This CDR3 contains 13 residues. The CDR3 reads CASSRQGYYGYTF. As DNA, the CDR3 is TGTGCCAGCAGCCGACAGGGGTACTATGGCTACACCTTC.

V and J are TRBV28 and TRBJ1-2, with 7 bases matching TRBD1. Germline V gene sequence: CDR1 MDHEN, CDR2 SYDVKM. The J segment lost 2 bases and the V segment lost 8 bases, leaving 8 bases of the junction unmatched. The CDR3 totals 14 residues. This CDR3 is CASGRRGGNYGYTF. In nucleotides, the CDR3 is TGTGCCAGCGGTCGAAGAGGGGGCAACTATGGCTACACCTTC.

In regard to this clonotype: A much larger clone lies one base from this, so it may be a read error. V and J are TRBV6-1 and TRBJ2-1, with TRBD1 matching over 8 bases. Per the germline V gene, CDR1 is MNHNS and CDR2 is SASEGT. The CDR3 totals 20 residues. CDR3 residues: CASSYPDRAMAGVNYNEQSF. The CDR3 bases are TGTGCCAGCAGTTACCCGGACAGGGCGATGGCGGGTGTGAACTACAATGAGCAGTCCTTC.

Remarks on this clonotype: One junction end disagrees with the germline gene, perhaps due to a read error. The chain combines TRBV7-2 with TRBJ2-2, with D possibly TRBD1 on 6 matching bases. This CDR3 has 17 residues. Germline CDR1 and CDR2: SGHTA and FQGNSA. The CDR3 DNA is TGCGCCAGCAGCCCAGGGGTCGGGATAGTAAACACCGGGGAGCTGTTTTTT. Translating it yields CASSPGVGIVNTGELFF. Supplemented by reference TRBV7-2 and TRBJ2-2, the full variable domain reads GAGVSQSPSNKVTEKGKDVELRCDPISGHTALYWYRQSLGQGLEFLIYFQGNSAPDKSGLPSDRFSAERTGGSVSTLTIQRTQQEDSAVYLCASSPGVGIVNTGELFFGEGSRLTVL.

This clonotype was recorded at least ten times. This sequence joins TRBV27 and TRBJ1-1, with D possibly TRBD1 on 6 matching bases. CDR1 is MNHEY, CDR2 SMNVEV, per germline (reference sequence). This CDR3 is 15 amino acids long. V shed 6 bases and J shed 4 bases, with 18 bases lying between them. The CDR3 loop is CASRQIRGRGTEAFF. CDR3 sequence (DNA): TGTGCCAGCAGGCAAATACGTGGCAGGGGCACTGAAGCTTTCTTT.

Ten or more counts support this clonotype. This chain joins TRBV20-1 and TRBJ2-5, with TRBD1 matching over 7 bases. Germline lookup yields CDR1 DFQATT and CDR2 SNEGSKA (reference sequence). The V and J ends lost 1 base and 1 base, in that order; junction bases with no gene match: 15. The CDR3 consists of 18 residues. CDR3 sequence: CSARGHQERGGPQETQYF. In DNA, the CDR3 is TGCAGTGCTAGAGGACATCAAGAGAGAGGGGGCCCCCAAGAGACCCAGTACTTC.

The DNA of the CDR3 is TGCAGCGTTGACAGGGGGAAGACCATATATTTT. It encodes CSVDRGKTIYF. The chain uses TRBV29-1 and TRBJ1-3, with TRBD1 identical over 7 bases. Germline CDR1 and CDR2: SQVTM and ANQGSEA. This CDR3 is 11 amino acids long. The V and J ends lost 3 bases and 10 bases, in that order; junction bases with no gene match: 3.

This clonotype has a count of ten or more. The genes are TRBV20-1 and TRBJ1-3, with D uncertain. Trimming stripped 2 bases from V and 4 bases from J, with 12 bases between. CDR1 and CDR2 (germline): DFQATT, SNEGSKA (reference sequence). This CDR3 has 14 amino acids. The DNA for the CDR3 is TGCAGTGCTAGAATCGAAACCAAGGGAAACACCATATATTTT. Translation: CSARIETKGNTIYF.

The sample holds many counts of this clonotype. This chain uses TRBV20-1 with TRBJ2-1; D uncertain. V was cut by 5 bases and J by 6 bases, with 8 bases left in between. The CDR3 spans 11 residues. Germline V gives CDR1 DFQATT, CDR2 SNEGSKA (reference sequence). The CDR3 region is CSAGQPNEQFF. CDR3 nucleotide sequence: TGCAGTGCTGGGCAGCCCAATGAGCAGTTCTTC.

CDR3 region: CASSIGDRAQETQYF. The CDR3 nucleotides read TGTGCCAGTAGTATCGGAGACAGGGCCCAGGAGACCCAGTACTTC. This chain joins TRBV19 and TRBJ2-5; 7 bases agree with TRBD1. Germline trimming cut 3 bases from V and 5 bases from J; bases unmatched to any gene: 9. CDR3 length equals 15 residues. The germline gives CDR1 LNHDA, CDR2 SQIVND (reference sequence).

As for this clonotype: At one end, the junction sequence differs from germline, possibly due to a read error. The chain recombines TRBV7-9 with TRBJ2-3; 8 bases are a match to TRBD1. CDR1 is SEHNR, CDR2 FQNEAQ, per germline (reference sequence). The CDR3 totals 16 residues. The DNA for the CDR3 is TGCGCCAGCAGCTTAGTGGCAGGGGGCCAAACAGATACGCAGTATTTT. It codes for CASSLVAGGQTDTQYF. The variable domain in full, with the rest retrieved from reference TRBV7-9 and TRBJ2-3, is DTGVSQNPRHKITKRGQNVTFRCDPISEHNRLYWYRQTLGQGPEFLTYFQNEAQLEKSRLLSDRFSAERPKGSFSTLEIQRTEQGDSAMYLCASSLVAGGQTDTQYFGPGTRLTVL.

At least ten counts were recorded for this clonotype. This sequence joins TRBV5-8 and TRBJ1-2; TRBD1 matches at 10 bases. The CDR3 totals 15 residues. Germline CDR1 SGHTS, CDR2 YDEGEE. V lost 4 bases, J lost 1 base, and 4 bases stayed unmatched. CDR3 protein: CASSDRDRGNYGYTF. Written as DNA, the CDR3 is TGTGCCAGCAGCGACCGGGACAGGGGTAACTATGGCTACACCTTC.

This clonotype was counted at least ten times. The CDR3 loop reads CASSRDFGSYNEQFF. The CDR3 bases are TGTGCCAGCAGTCGGGACTTCGGCTCCTACAATGAGCAGTTCTTC. The chain employs TRBV11-3 and TRBJ2-1; the D gene is possibly TRBD2 (6 bases). CDR1 is SGHNT, CDR2 YENEEA, per germline. With 6 bases removed from V and 0 bases from J, the gap between germline ends came to 12 bases. The CDR3 covers 15 residues.

The chain joins TRBV6-6 to TRBJ2-7, with 9 bases that match TRBD1. V lost 2 bases and J lost 8; bases outside the gene matches: 10. The CDR3 extends over 15 amino acids. In germline, CDR1 is MNHNY, CDR2 SVGAGI (reference sequence). CDR3 amino acids: CASSYPGQGIVKQYF. In nucleotides, the CDR3 is TGTGCCAGCAGTTACCCGGGACAGGGTATTGTTAAGCAGTACTTC.

This chain links TRBV7-2 with TRBJ2-3; 7 nucleotides align to TRBD1. Unmatched junction bases numbered 13, after V lost 5 bases and J lost 2 bases. The CDR3 has 17 amino acids. Germline V gene lookup returns CDR1 SGHTA and CDR2 FQGNSA. The CDR3 region is CASSPGWTGHLTDTQYF. CDR3 bases: TGTGCCAGCAGCCCCGGTTGGACAGGTCACCTCACAGATACGCAGTATTTT.

This clonotype has a count of ten or more. V and J are TRBV5-6 and TRBJ2-5; 9 bases are shared with TRBD2. J gave up 5 bases and V 9 bases, and 11 bases lay outside the gene matches. CDR1 is SGHDT, CDR2 YYEEEE, per germline. The CDR3 totals 14 residues. CDR3 bases: TGTGCCACCCGAGTTCGCGGGAGGGGGGAGACCCAGTACTTC. Encoded protein: CATRVRGRGETQYF.

In the case of this clonotype: This may be a read error: a much more frequent sequence differs by one nucleotide. The V and J genes are TRBV19 and TRBJ1-4; no reliable D call. Germline V gives CDR1 LNHDA, CDR2 SQIVND (reference sequence). CDR3 size: 14 residues. Trimming left V 8 bases short and J 1 base short, with 11 bases between. The CDR3 DNA sequence: TGTGCCAGTGGATCGGGAAGAACTAATGAAAAACTGTTTTTT. Amino acids: CASGSGRTNEKLFF.

The chain joins TRBV20-1 to TRBJ1-5; D is uncertain. The CDR3 consists of 12 residues. The V gene lost 5 bases and the J gene lost 3 bases, with 8 bases spanning the gap. Germline V CDR1 and CDR2: DFQATT, SNEGSKA (reference sequence). CDR3 residues: CSAEGPNQPQHF. The CDR3 region has the DNA TGCAGTGCTGAAGGACCCAATCAGCCCCAGCATTTT.

The chain links TRBV7-6 to TRBJ2-7; TRBD1 agrees at 12 bases. This CDR3 contains 13 residues. V was pared by 5 bases and J by 7 bases, with 3 bases of the junction left unmatched. CDR1 is SGHVS, CDR2 FNYEAQ, per germline. The CDR3 protein is CASSRDRGLEQYF. CDR3 DNA: TGTGCCAGCAGCCGGGACAGGGGGCTTGAGCAGTACTTC.

This clonotype has only a few counts. The chain is built from TRBV3-1 and TRBJ2-3; D call uncertain. The germline V and J ends were trimmed by 0 bases and 4 bases, with 11 bases remaining between them. In germline, CDR1 is LGHDT, CDR2 YNNKEL (reference sequence). This CDR3 region has 15 residues. The CDR3 sequence is CASSQDKFPPDTQYF. CDR3 nucleotides: TGTGCCAGCAGCCAAGATAAGTTTCCCCCAGATACGCAGTATTTT.